Listed below are T cell receptor beta chains from one sample, sequenced in a study of a mutant IDH1 vaccine in newly diagnosed glioma. Sequencing was performed with immunoSEQ multiplex PCR; in TCRdb, only in-frame clones are kept and a portion is missing. The table records 55,000 to 65,000 clones, 80% to 85% of them present only once. Their recognized antigens are unknown. The sequenced sample was PBMCs, obtained from a glioma patient whose treatment included an IDH1 peptide vaccine. The receptor source for this set is a man younger than 40 with glioma. The CDR3 runs from the conserved cysteine through the conserved F or W.

j_call,v_call,cdr3_aa
TRBJ1-1,TRBV19,CASKGQEAFF
TRBJ1-1,TRBV29-1,CSAALTGMVTEAFF
TRBJ2-7,TRBV19,CASSIRSGASYEQYF
TRBJ2-7,TRBV6-6,CASSYPSGARYEQYF
TRBJ1-5,TRBV10-2,CASSDSHNQPQHF
TRBJ1-1,TRBV6-1,CASSELGVGTEAFF
TRBJ2-7,TRBV6-1,CATAGRENYEQYF
TRBJ2-6,TRBV6-4,CASSDSGSGANVLTF
TRBJ1-1,TRBV25-1,CASSDWTGPLNTEAFF
TRBJ1-4,TRBV6-1,CATLLTPGAEKLFF
TRBJ2-7,TRBV10-1,CASSLMGQGSYEQYF
TRBJ2-7,TRBV6-1,CASTSAGGSSGEQYF
TRBJ1-5,TRBV30,CAWSPGTGNQPQHF
TRBJ2-5,TRBV7-9,CASSSYRQGWETQYF